These 17 T cell receptor beta chains were all obtained from the same sample, sequenced in a study of cytomegalovirus exposure and HLA in healthy donors. PCR used 60 Vbeta primers and 13 Jbeta primers. The protocol was immunoSEQ multiplex PCR, while the TCRdb copy is restricted to in-frame clones and leaves out a portion. The data show about 230,000 clones, around 88% seen once. Sequencing was performed on PBMCs. The receptors here all came from a woman between 18 and 29 years old in good health and CMV-seronegative.

The J gene is TRBJ1-2, the V gene TRBV9, with 10 bases fitting TRBD1. CDR1 SGDLS and CDR2 YYNGEE come from the germline V gene. The CDR3 consists of 15 residues. Trimming took 3 bases from V and 8 from J; bases not matched to a gene: 10. The CDR3 DNA reads as TGTGCCAGCAGCGAAGAGACAGGGGGCCCCAAGGGCTACACCTTC. Translation gives CASSEETGGPKGYTF.

This rearrangement joins TRBV5-6 to TRBJ2-7; tentative D call: TRBD2 (6 bases). The CDR3 totals 15 residues. Trimming shortened V by 3 bases and J by 0 bases, and 13 bases separated the two germline ends. Per germline, CDR1 SGHDT and CDR2 YYEEEE. This CDR3 reads CASSYNTGSSYEQYF. The CDR3 DNA reads as TGTGCCAGCAGCTACAACACCGGGAGCTCCTACGAGCAGTACTTC.

The rearrangement uses TRBV7-8 and TRBJ1-6; 8 positions match TRBD1. This CDR3 comprises 17 residues. V shed 1 base and J 10 bases; nucleotides not matched to a gene: 12. Germline CDR1 and CDR2: SGHVS and FQNEAQ. The CDR3, as DNA: TGTGCCAGCAGCTTAGAATTGGCAGGGGGCTTAGGCTCACCCCTCCACTTT. This sequence encodes CASSLELAGGLGSPLHF.

This chain connects TRBV10-3 to TRBJ2-3, with 10 positions matching TRBD2. CDR1 is ENHRY, CDR2 SYGVKD, per germline. With V trimmed by 10 bases and J by 0 bases, 4 bases remained unmatched. The CDR3 extends over 14 amino acids. CDR3 region: CATGSGGSTDTQYF. The DNA for the CDR3 is TGTGCCACCGGTAGCGGGGGGAGCACAGATACGCAGTATTTT.

V usage is TRBV5-1 and J usage is TRBJ1-3; possibly TRBD1 for D (5 bases). The CDR3 consists of 16 residues. The germline CDR1 and CDR2 sequences are SGHRS and YFSETQ. V was cut by 0 bases and J by 5 bases, with 15 bases left in between. CDR3 loop: CASSLAPRDLRNTIYF. CDR3 coding DNA: TGCGCCAGCAGCTTGGCCCCCAGGGATCTTAGAAACACCATATATTTT. The whole variable domain, filled in from reference TRBV5-1 and TRBJ1-3, reads KAGVTQTPRYLIKTRGQQVTLSCSPISGHRSVSWYQQTPGQGLQFLFEYFSETQRNKGNFPGRFSGRQFSNSRSEMNVSTLELGDSALYLCASSLAPRDLRNTIYFGEGSWLTVV.

In this sample, this clone turned up once. The chain is built from TRBV5-6 and TRBJ1-1; the match to TRBD1 covers 7 bases. CDR3 length: 16 residues. Germline CDR1 reads SGHDT; CDR2 reads YYEEEE. V trimming: 0 bases; J trimming: 0 bases; junction bases outside the gene matches: 5. The CDR3 coding sequence is TGTGCCAGCAGCTTGGAGACAGGGAGAATGAACACTGAAGCTTTCTTT. Translating gives CASSLETGRMNTEAFF.

This chain links TRBV9 with TRBJ2-3; 7 bases line up with TRBD2. Germline assignment: CDR1 SGDLS and CDR2 YYNGEE. Trimming took 4 bases from V and 1 from J; bases not matched to a gene: 3. This CDR3 spans 14 amino acids. As DNA, the CDR3 is TGTGCCAGCAGCCAGCGGGGAGGCACAGATACGCAGTATTTT. Translation: CASSQRGGTDTQYF.

The rearrangement links TRBV30 to TRBJ2-1; weak D call: TRBD1 (6 bases). V lost 5 bases, J lost 6 bases, and 14 bases lay in between. CDR1 and CDR2 (germline): GTSNPN, SVGIG (reference sequence). This CDR3 spans 13 amino acids. The CDR3 sequence is CAWSDRLSNEQFF. CDR3 sequence (DNA): TGTGCCTGGTCAGACAGGCTTTCCAATGAGCAGTTCTTC.

The chain links TRBV7-3 to TRBJ2-7; TRBD1 aligns across 9 bases. CDR1 SGHTA and CDR2 FQGTGA come from the germline V gene. The CDR3 extends over 15 amino acids. V trimming: 4 bases; J trimming: 6 bases; junction bases outside the gene matches: 10. The CDR3 is CASSSLGTGKSEQYF. The DNA of the CDR3 is TGTGCCAGCAGCTCACTTGGGACAGGGAAATCCGAGCAGTACTTC. The whole variable domain, filled in from reference TRBV7-3 and TRBJ2-7, reads GAGVSQTPSNKVTEKGKYVELRCDPISGHTALYWYRQSLGQGPEFLIYFQGTGAADDSGLPNDRFFAVRPEGSVSTLKIQRTERGDSAVYLCASSSLGTGKSEQYFGPGTRLTVT.

This sequence joins TRBV28 and TRBJ2-5, with 9 bases lining up with TRBD2. This CDR3 is built from 17 residues. With 7 bases clipped from V and 2 bases from J, the junction kept 14 bases outside the gene matches. Germline V CDR1 and CDR2: MDHEN, SYDVKM. CDR3 region: CASNLSSGLALQETQYF. The CDR3 DNA reads as TGTGCCAGCAACTTGAGCTCGGGACTAGCATTACAAGAGACCCAGTACTTC.

This chain connects TRBV19 to TRBJ2-5, with D possibly matching TRBD1 (6 bases). The CDR3 spans 14 residues. The V and J ends lost 4 bases and 5 bases respectively, with 14 bases between them. Germline V gives CDR1 LNHDA, CDR2 SQIVND (reference sequence). CDR3 nucleotide sequence: TGTGCCAGTAGTAATGACAGGCAGTTGGAGACCCAGTACTTC. Protein: CASSNDRQLETQYF.

The chain combines TRBV5-4 with TRBJ2-5, with D perhaps matching TRBD2 (5 bases). The assigned J gene may be wrong: the sequence end matches TRBJ2-7 better. The CDR3 covers 14 residues. CDR1 and CDR2 (germline): SGHNT, YYREEE (reference sequence). The CDR3 region is CASSLSGVSYEQYF. CDR3 coding DNA: TGTGCCAGCAGCTTGTCCGGGGTTAGTTACGAGCAGTACTTC.

V gene TRBV5-1 combines with J gene TRBJ2-3; TRBD2 matches 9 bases. Trimming took 1 base from V and 2 from J; bases not matched to a gene: 5. The CDR3 is 16 amino acids. Germline V gene lookup returns CDR1 SGHRS and CDR2 YFSETQ. The CDR3 protein is CASSLPVAGDTDTQYF. The CDR3 DNA sequence: TGCGCCAGCAGCTTGCCCGTAGCGGGAGACACAGATACGCAGTATTTT.

The chain carries TRBV11-3 and TRBJ1-2, with a possible D match to TRBD1 (6 bases). The CDR3 consists of 14 residues. Looked up from germline, CDR1 is SGHNT and CDR2 is YENEEA. V lost 5 bases, J lost 7 bases, and 17 bases lay in between. Here the CDR3 reads CASSPGGASLGYTF. DNA of the CDR3: TGTGCCAGCAGCCCTGGGGGGGCCTCACTTGGCTACACCTTC.

V and J are TRBV30 and TRBJ1-2, with D possibly TRBD1 on 5 matching bases. Germline V gene data show CDR1 as GTSNPN and CDR2 as SVGIG (reference sequence). The CDR3 covers 11 residues. With 6 bases removed from V and 7 bases from J, the gap between germline ends came to 12 bases. The CDR3 sequence is CACLKGVGYTF. The DNA for the CDR3 is TGTGCCTGCCTTAAAGGGGTTGGCTACACCTTC. The full variable domain, rest sourced from reference TRBV30 and TRBJ1-2, is SQTIHQWPATLVQPVGSPLSLECTVEGTSNPNLYWYRQAAGRGLQLLFYSVGIGQISSEVPQNLSASRPQDRQFILSSKKLLLSDSGFYLCACLKGVGYTFGSGTRLTVV.

The chain carries TRBV7-9 and TRBJ2-7; 8 bases line up with TRBD2. Germline V gives CDR1 SEHNR, CDR2 FQNEAQ (reference sequence). The CDR3 totals 13 residues. The V and J ends lost 5 bases and 7 bases, in that order; junction bases with no gene match: 7. CDR3 coding DNA: TGTGCCAGCAGCCGGACTAGCTCGGAGGAGCAGTACTTC. Its protein product is CASSRTSSEEQYF.

The chain carries TRBV7-2 and TRBJ1-2; 7 nucleotides align to TRBD1. CDR1 and CDR2 (germline): SGHTA, FQGNSA. This CDR3 has 15 residues. J lost 4 bases, V lost 1 base, and 6 bases had no gene match. The CDR3 loop is CASSLVPGGLYGYTF. Written as DNA, the CDR3 is TGTGCCAGCAGCTTAGTTCCAGGGGGGCTCTATGGCTACACCTTC. The full variable domain, with the rest looked up from reference TRBV7-2 and TRBJ1-2, is GAGVSQSPSNKVTEKGKDVELRCDPISGHTALYWYRQSLGQGLEFLIYFQGNSAPDKSGLPSDRFSAERTGGSVSTLTIQRTQQEDSAVYLCASSLVPGGLYGYTFGSGTRLTVV.